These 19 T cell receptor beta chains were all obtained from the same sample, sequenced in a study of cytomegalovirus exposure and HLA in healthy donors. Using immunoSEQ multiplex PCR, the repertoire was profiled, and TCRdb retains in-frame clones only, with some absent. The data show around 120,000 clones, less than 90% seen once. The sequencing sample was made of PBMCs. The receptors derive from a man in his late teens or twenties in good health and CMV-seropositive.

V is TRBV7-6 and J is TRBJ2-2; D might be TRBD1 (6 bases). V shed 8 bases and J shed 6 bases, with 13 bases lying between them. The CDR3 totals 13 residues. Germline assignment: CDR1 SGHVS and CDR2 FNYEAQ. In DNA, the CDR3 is TGTGCCAGCTCCAGGGGATTGGCCGGGGAGCTGTTTTTT. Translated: CASSRGLAGELFF.

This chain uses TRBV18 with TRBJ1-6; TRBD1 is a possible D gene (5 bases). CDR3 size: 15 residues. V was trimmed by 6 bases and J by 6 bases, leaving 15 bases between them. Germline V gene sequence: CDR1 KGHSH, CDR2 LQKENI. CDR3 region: CASSLGQLSNSPLHF. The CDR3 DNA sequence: TGTGCCAGCTCGCTAGGACAACTGAGTAATTCACCCCTCCACTTT.

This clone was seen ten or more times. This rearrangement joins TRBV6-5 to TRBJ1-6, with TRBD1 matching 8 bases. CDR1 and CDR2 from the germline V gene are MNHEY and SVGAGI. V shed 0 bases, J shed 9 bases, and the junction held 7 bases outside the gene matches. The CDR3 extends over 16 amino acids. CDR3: CASSYSTGEGGSPLHF. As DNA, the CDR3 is TGTGCCAGCAGTTACTCGACAGGGGAAGGTGGTTCACCCCTCCACTTT.

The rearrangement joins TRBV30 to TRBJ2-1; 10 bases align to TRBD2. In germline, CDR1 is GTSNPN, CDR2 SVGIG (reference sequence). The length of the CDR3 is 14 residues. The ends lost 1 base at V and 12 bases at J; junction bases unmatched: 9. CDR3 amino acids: CAWSASTSGVGQFF. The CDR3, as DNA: TGTGCCTGGAGTGCCTCTACTAGCGGGGTAGGGCAGTTCTTC.

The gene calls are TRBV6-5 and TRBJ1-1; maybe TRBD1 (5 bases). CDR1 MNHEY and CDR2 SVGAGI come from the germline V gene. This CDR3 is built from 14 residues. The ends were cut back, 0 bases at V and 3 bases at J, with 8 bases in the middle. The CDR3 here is CASSYSKGDTEAFF. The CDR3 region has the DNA TGTGCCAGCAGTTACTCGAAAGGGGACACTGAAGCTTTCTTT.

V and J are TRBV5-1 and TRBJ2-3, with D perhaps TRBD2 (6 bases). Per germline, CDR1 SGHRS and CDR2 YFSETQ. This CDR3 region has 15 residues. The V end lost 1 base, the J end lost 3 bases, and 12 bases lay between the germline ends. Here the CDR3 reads CASSLLSGGTDTQYF. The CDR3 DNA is TGCGCCAGCAGCTTGCTGTCCGGAGGGACAGATACGCAGTATTTT.

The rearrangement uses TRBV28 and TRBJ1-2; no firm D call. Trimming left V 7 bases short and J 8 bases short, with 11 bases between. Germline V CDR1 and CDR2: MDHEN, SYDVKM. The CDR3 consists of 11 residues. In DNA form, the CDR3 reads TGTGCCAGCAATTCGGTCGGGGGCTACACCTTC. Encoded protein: CASNSVGGYTF.

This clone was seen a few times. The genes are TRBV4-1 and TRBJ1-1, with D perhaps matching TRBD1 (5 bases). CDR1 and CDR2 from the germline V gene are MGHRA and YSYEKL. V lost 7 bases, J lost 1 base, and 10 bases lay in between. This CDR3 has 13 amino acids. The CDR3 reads CASKGQGNTEAFF. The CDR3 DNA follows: TGCGCCAGCAAGGGTCAGGGGAACACTGAAGCTTTCTTT.

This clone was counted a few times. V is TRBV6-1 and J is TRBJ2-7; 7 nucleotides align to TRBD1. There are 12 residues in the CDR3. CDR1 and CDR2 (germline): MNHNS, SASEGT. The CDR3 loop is CATRAGGYEQYF. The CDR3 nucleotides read TGTGCTACTCGGGCAGGGGGCTACGAGCAGTACTTC.

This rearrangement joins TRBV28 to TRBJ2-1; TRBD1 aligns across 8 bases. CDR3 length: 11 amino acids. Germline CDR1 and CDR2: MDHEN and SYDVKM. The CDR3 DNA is TGTGCAACGACAGGGGCGGGTGAGCAGTTCTTC. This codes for CATTGAGEQFF. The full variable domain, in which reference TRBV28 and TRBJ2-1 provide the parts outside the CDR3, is DVKVTQSSRYLVKRTGEKVFLECVQDMDHENMFWYRQDPGLGLRLIYFSYDVKMKEKGDIPEGYSVSREKKERFSLILESASTNQTSMYLCATTGAGEQFFGPGTRLTVL.

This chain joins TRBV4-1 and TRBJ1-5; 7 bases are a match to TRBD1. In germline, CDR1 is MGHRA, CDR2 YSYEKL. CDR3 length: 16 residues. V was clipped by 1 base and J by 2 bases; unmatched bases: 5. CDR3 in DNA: TGCGCCAGCAGCCAAGGACAGGGTTTTCGCAATCAGCCCCAGCATTTT. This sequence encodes CASSQGQGFRNQPQHF.

The CDR3 nucleotides are TGTGCCAGCAGTCCGGCAGAGCGGGGGGGCGAAGAGACCCAGTACTTC. This sequence encodes CASSPAERGGEETQYF. This chain connects TRBV25-1 to TRBJ2-5; 10 bases match TRBD2. Trimming at V came to 5 bases and at J to 3 bases, leaving 9 bases not matched to a gene. The length of the CDR3 is 16 residues. Germline assignment: CDR1 MGHDK and CDR2 SYGVNS.

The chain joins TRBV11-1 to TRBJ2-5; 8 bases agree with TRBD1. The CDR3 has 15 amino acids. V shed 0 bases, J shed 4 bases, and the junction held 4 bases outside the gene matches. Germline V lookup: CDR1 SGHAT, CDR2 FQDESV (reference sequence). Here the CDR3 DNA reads TGTGCCAGCAGCTTAGCGAGGACAGGGAGAGAGACCCAGTACTTC. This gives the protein CASSLARTGRETQYF.

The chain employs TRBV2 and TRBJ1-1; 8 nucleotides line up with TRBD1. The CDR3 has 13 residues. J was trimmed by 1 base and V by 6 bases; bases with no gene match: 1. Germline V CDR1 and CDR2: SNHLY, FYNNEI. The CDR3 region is CASRDRGNTEAFF. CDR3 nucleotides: TGTGCCAGCAGAGACAGGGGGAACACTGAAGCTTTCTTT.

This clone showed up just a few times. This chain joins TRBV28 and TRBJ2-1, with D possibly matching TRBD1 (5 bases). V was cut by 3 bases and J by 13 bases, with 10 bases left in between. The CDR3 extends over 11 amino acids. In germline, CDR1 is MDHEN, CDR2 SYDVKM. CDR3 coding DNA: TGTGCCAGCAGTTTGGTACAGGTACAGTTCTTC. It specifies CASSLVQVQFF.

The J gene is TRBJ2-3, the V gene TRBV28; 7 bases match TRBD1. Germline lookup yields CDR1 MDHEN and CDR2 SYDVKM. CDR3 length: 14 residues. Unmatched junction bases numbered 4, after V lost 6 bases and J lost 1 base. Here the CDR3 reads CASRATGGTDTQYF. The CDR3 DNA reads TGTGCCAGCAGGGCAACAGGGGGCACAGATACGCAGTATTTT.

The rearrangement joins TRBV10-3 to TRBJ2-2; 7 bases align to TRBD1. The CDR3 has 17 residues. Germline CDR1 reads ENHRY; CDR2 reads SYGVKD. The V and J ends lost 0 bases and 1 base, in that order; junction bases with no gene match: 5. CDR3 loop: CAISESGQQRNTGELFF. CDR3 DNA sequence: TGTGCCATCAGTGAGTCGGGACAGCAACGGAACACCGGGGAGCTGTTTTTT.

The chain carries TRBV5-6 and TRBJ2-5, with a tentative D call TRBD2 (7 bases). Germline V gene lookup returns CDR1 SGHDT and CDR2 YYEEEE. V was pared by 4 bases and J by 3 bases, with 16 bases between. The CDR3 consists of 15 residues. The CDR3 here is CASSRRGGREETQYF. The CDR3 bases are TGTGCCAGCAGCCGGAGGGGGGGCCGGGAAGAGACCCAGTACTTC.

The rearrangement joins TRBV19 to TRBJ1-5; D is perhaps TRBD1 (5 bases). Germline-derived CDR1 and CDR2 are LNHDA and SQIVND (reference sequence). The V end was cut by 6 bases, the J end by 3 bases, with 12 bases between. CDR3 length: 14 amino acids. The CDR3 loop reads CASRRQGNNQPQHF. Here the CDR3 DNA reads TGTGCCAGTAGGAGGCAGGGAAACAATCAGCCCCAGCATTTT.